The T cell receptor beta chain under discussion was sequenced for a study of T cell responses to AZD1222 COVID-19 vaccine. General study results and limits: Spike-specific TCR breadth rose after two AZD1222 doses, and depth rose as well. No day 14 peak samples; only post-peak repertoires were characterized.

From germline, CDR1 is LGHDT and CDR2 YNNKEL (reference sequence). Trimming stripped 2 bases from V and 11 bases from J, with 7 bases between. CDR3 length equals 12 residues. TCRdb's table, derived via immunoSEQ multiplex PCR, lists solely in-frame clones and lacks some. The sample yields around 140,000 clones, approximately 93% seen once. About this clone itself: Its antigen is unknown.

This chain joins TRBV3-1 (or the pseudogene TRBV3-2) and TRBJ1-6; D is unclear. The source of this sequence is an adult in good health. The specimen was peripheral blood, collected on day 0 of MenACWY control vaccination. CDR3 nucleotides: TGTGCCAGCAGCCAAATGGGGACACCCCTCCACTTT. Protein product: CASSQMGTPLHF.